A single T cell receptor (beta chain) is shown here with its context. This record belongs to a study of blood T cells in healthy people across ages. Sample-barcoded 5' priming and a J-beta primer mix drove a second PCR of 7 to 11 cycles. TCRdb re-analysed the 5' RACE reads in MiXCR, keeping a single row per CDR3 protein. Among 650,000 to 1,000,000 distinct CDR3 sequences listed, under 40% were seen once. V was trimmed by 1 base and J by 11 bases, leaving 17 bases between them. CDR1 is SGHTA, CDR2 FQGNSA, per germline. The CDR3 totals 14 residues. The specimen sequenced was blood. The J gene is TRBJ2-5, the V gene TRBV7-2, with a weak D call TRBD2 (6 bases). The clonotype was recovered from a young man in good health. CDR3 protein: CASSLGVRGNEQYF. CDR3 bases: TGTGCCAGCAGCTTAGGGGTTCGCGGGAATGAGCAGTACTTC. Using reference TRBV7-2 and TRBJ2-5 for the parts outside the CDR3, the full variable domain is GAGVSQSPSNKVTEKGKDVELRCDPISGHTALYWYRQSLGQGLEFLIYFQGNSAPDKSGLPSDRFSAERTGGSVSTLTIQRTQQEDSAVYLCASSLGVRGNEQYFGPGTRLLVL.